The text below deals with one T cell receptor beta chain. Antigen unknown. The sample originates from a study of T cell repertoires in cytomegalovirus infection. At the level of the study: Both a matching HLA type and CMV infection were indicated by public TCR beta signatures. Study-wide results and caveats: Predominance within the ex vivo response was attributable to HLA-C-restricted CMV-specific TCR beta clonotypes.

Trimming left V 0 bases short and J 1 base short, with 16 bases between. The CDR3 runs to 16 residues. Germline-derived CDR1 and CDR2 are DFQATT and SNEGSKA (reference sequence). MiXCR, applied by TCRdb to the reads, yields one record per CDR3 protein. Altogether around 770,000 distinct CDR3 sequences are present, 25% to 30% being singletons, with the ten largest covering over 10%. This receptor was obtained from a human donor in good health (CMV status not recorded). Some clones in this sample may be carry-over from other donors' samples. The chain has TRBV20-1 and TRBJ2-7; possibly TRBD1 for D (6 bases). The material was cultured CD8+ T cells from PBMCs, obtained from culture after CMV antigen stimulation. CDR3 sequence reads: CSARDREQGKSYEQYV. The CDR3 DNA reads TGCAGTGCTAGAGATAGGGAACAGGGCAAGTCCTACGAGCAGTACGTC.